This TCR beta chain derives from a study of T cell responses to AZD1222 COVID-19 vaccine. The study's findings and limits: The study reported that nearly half of spike-specific TCRs target unmutated variant regions. Females outnumbered males among donors, who were mostly white British; clonal diversity was possibly underestimated. It was only after the peak T cell response that any repertoires were sampled.

Repertoires were generated with immunoSEQ multiplex PCR, while TCRdb's copy carries only in-frame clones and drops some. Here the sample spans more than 120,000 clones, roughly nine tenths being singletons. Trimming left V 9 bases short and J 3 bases short, with 15 bases between. CDR3 length: 13 residues. Looked up from germline, CDR1 is MNHNY and CDR2 is SVGAGI (reference sequence). This clone occurred a few times. Antigen: not known. The material was peripheral blood, obtained 28 days after the second AZD1222 dose. The V gene is TRBV6-6, the J gene TRBJ2-7; weak D call: TRBD2 (7 bases). This receptor was identified in an adult who received the AZD1222 COVID-19 vaccine. The CDR3: CASVRGAYYEQYF. CDR3 DNA: TGTGCCAGTGTTCGGGGGGCCTACTACGAGCAGTACTTC.